This entry is about one TCR beta chain. The data derive from a study of blood T cell repertoires in COVID-19. Study context: Researchers got acute and convalescent COVID-19 samples from the United States, Italy and Spain.

The CDR3 consists of 17 residues. V was trimmed by 5 bases and J by 6 bases, leaving 25 bases between them. Germline V gene data show CDR1 as MGHRA and CDR2 as YSYEKL. Original data processing: Amplified reference gene primers provided the basis for estimating nucleated cell counts. Clones were read by immunoSEQ multiplex PCR, and TCRdb kept only the in-frame ones, dropping some. The DNA was the basis for D and trimming; V, J and clone size are from that table. The sample carries some 69,000 clones, 80% to 95% recorded once. The rearrangement joins TRBV4-1 to TRBJ2-5; perhaps TRBD1 as D (6 bases). Sequenced: peripheral blood. This sequence was found in a man aged 50 or older with COVID-19, enrolled during active disease. Here the CDR3 reads CASSSNPRAQGQKTQYF. The CDR3, as DNA: TGCGCCAGCAGCTCCAACCCTCGGGCGCAGGGACAAAAGACCCAGTACTTC.